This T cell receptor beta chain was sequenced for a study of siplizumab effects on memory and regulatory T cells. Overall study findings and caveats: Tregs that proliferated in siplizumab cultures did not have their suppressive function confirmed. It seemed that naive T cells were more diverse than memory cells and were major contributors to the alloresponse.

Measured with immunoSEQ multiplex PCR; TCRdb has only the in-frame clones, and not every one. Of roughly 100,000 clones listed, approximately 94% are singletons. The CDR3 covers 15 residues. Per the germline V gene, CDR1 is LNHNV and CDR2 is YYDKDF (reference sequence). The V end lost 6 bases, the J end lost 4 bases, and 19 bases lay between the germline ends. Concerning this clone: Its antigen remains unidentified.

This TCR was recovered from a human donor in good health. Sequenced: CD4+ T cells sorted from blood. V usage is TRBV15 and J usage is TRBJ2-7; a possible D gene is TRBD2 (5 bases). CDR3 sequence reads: CATRVFPSGEYEQYF. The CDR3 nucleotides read TGTGCCACCAGGGTCTTTCCGTCTGGGGAGTACGAGCAGTACTTC.